This record looks at one T cell receptor (beta chain) sequence and its context. The data derive from a study of control samples from healthy donors and cancer patients. Germline V CDR1 and CDR2: DFQATT, SNEGSKA (reference sequence). The CDR3 covers 8 residues. The repertoire was sequenced with immunoSEQ multiplex PCR; TCRdb's copy has only in-frame clones and lacks some. Of tens of thousands of clones listed, approximately 89% are singletons. The chain employs TRBV20-1 and TRBJ1-1, with D unclear. Material for sequencing was PBMCs. The origin of this receptor is a man aged 55 to 70 with colorectal cancer. CDR3 in DNA: TGCAGCCCCCCTGAAGCTTTCTTT. Amino acids: CSPPEAFF.